This TCR beta chain was retrieved from a study of type 1 and type 2 diabetes patients. CDR1 SGHRS and CDR2 YFSETQ come from the germline V gene. V was clipped by 4 bases and J by 6 bases, with 22 bases between them. There are 16 residues in the CDR3. Genomic DNA was the PCR template. The TCR beta CDR3 region was amplified using 30 forward and 13 reverse primers. TCRdb redid the calling of the multiplex PCR reads with MiXCR, one entry per CDR3 protein. The repertoire has under 300,000 distinct CDR3 sequences, approximately 50% of them found once; the top ten carry around 15%. Note on this clonotype: What it binds is not known.

Broader study findings: Type 2 diabetes repertoires were more diverse than type 1 diabetes repertoires.

The V and J genes are TRBV5-1 and TRBJ2-5, with D tentatively TRBD1 or TRBD2 (6 bases each). The sample consisted of peripheral blood mononuclear cells (PBMCs). The source of this sequence is a man in his late teens or twenties with type 2 diabetes. The chain's CDR3 is CASSPEKDGGAKTQYF. As DNA, the CDR3 is TGCGCCAGCAGCCCGGAGAAGGACGGGGGCGCGAAGACCCAGTACTTC.